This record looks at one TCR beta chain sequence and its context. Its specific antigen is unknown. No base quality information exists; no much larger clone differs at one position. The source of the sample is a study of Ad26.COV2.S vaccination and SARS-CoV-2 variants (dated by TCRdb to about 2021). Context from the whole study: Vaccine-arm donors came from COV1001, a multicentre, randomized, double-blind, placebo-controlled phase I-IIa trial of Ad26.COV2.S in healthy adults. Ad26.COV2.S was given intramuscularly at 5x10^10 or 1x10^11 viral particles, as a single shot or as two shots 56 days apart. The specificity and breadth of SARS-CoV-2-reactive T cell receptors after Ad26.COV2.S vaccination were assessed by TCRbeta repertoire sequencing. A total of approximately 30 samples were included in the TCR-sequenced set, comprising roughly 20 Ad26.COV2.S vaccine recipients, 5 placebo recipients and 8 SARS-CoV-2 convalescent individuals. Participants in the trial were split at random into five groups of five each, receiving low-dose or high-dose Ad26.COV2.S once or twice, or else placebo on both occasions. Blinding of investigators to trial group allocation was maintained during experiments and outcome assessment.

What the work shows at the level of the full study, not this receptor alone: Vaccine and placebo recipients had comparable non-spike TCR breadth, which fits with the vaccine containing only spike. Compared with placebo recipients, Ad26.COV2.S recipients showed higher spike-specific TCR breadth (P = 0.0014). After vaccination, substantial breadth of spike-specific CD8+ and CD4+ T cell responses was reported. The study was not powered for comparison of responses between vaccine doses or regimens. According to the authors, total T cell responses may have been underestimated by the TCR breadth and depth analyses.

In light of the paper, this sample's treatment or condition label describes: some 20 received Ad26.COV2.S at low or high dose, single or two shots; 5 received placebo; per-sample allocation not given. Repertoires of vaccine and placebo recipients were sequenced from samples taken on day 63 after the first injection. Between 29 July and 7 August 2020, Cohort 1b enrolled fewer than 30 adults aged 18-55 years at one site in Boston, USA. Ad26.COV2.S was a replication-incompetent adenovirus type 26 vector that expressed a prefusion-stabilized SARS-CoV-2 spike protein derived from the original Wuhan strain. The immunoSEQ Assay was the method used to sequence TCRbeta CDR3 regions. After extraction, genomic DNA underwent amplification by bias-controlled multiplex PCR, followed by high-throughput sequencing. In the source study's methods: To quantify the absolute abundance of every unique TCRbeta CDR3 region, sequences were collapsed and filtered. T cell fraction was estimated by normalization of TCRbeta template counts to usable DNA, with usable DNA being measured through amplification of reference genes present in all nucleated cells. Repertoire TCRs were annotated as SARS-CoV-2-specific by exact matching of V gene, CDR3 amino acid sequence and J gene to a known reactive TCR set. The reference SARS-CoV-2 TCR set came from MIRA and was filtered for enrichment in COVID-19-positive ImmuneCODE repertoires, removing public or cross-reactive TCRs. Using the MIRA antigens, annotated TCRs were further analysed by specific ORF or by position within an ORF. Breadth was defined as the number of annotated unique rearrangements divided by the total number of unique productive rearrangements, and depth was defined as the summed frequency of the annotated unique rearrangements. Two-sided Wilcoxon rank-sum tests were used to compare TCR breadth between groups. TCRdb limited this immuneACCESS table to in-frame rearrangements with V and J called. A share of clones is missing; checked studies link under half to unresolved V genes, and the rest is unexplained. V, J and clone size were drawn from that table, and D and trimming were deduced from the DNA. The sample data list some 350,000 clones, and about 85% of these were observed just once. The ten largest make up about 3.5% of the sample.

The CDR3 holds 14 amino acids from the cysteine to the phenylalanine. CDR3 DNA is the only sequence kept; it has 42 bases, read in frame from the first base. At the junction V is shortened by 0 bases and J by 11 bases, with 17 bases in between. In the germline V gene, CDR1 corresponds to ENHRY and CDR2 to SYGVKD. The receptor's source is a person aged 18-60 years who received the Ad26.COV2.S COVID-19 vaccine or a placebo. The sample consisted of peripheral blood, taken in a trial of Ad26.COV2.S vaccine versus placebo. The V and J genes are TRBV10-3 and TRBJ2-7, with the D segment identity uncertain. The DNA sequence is TGTGCCATCAGTGAGTCCCAATGGGGTCGGCAGGAGTACTTC. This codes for CAISESQWGRQEYF.